These 31 T cell receptor beta chains were all obtained from the same sample, sequenced in a study of T cells after yellow fever vaccination. TCRdb processed the 5' RACE reads anew with MiXCR; each CDR3 protein has one entry. Here the sample spans about 74,000 distinct CDR3 sequences, more than 5.5% being singletons. The sample consisted of CD8+ T cells sorted from PBMCs, taken about 5 days after the first yellow fever vaccination. Source of these receptors: a young man who received the YFV17D yellow fever vaccine.

This clonotype was recorded at least ten times. The V gene is TRBV27, the J gene TRBJ1-1, with unresolved D. The length of the CDR3 is 12 residues. Trimming took 6 bases from V and 8 from J, leaving 13 bases between them. The germline CDR1 and CDR2 sequences are MNHEY and SMNVEV (reference sequence). CDR3: CASSLIGEEAFF. The CDR3 region has the DNA TGTGCCAGCAGCCTTATTGGCGAGGAAGCTTTCTTT.

This clonotype was detected many times. The chain couples TRBV9 to TRBJ2-1; either TRBD1 or TRBD2 may fit D (5 bases each). V was shortened by 3 bases and J by 7 bases, with 20 bases between the two germline ends. Germline V CDR1 and CDR2: SGDLS, YYNGEE. There are 16 residues in the CDR3. CDR3 protein: CASSGLSGTVVNEQFF. The CDR3 DNA follows: TGTGCCAGCAGCGGCCTGTCCGGGACGGTTGTAAATGAGCAGTTCTTC.

This clonotype was detected a few times. V gene TRBV11-3 combines with J gene TRBJ2-3, with TRBD1 identical over 7 bases. Losses at the gene ends were 4 bases for V and 1 base for J; bases not matched to a gene: 5. The CDR3 extends over 15 amino acids. Per germline, CDR1 SGHNT and CDR2 YENEEA. The CDR3 here is CASSSKGAGTDTQYF. The CDR3 DNA reads as TGTGCCAGCAGCTCGAAGGGGGCTGGCACAGATACGCAGTATTTT.

The V call is TRBV4-3, the J call TRBJ1-2; the match to TRBD1 covers 7 bases. J lost 7 bases, V lost 0 bases, and 5 bases had no gene match. Per germline, CDR1 LGHNA and CDR2 YSLEER. The length of the CDR3 is 14 residues. CDR3 amino acids: CASSQDGTAVGYTF. In DNA, the CDR3 is TGCGCCAGCAGCCAAGATGGGACAGCCGTTGGCTACACCTTC.

This clonotype was observed many times. The rearrangement uses TRBV9 and TRBJ2-1, with 12 positions matching TRBD2. The V gene's germline CDR1 is SGDLS and CDR2 YYNGEE. J lost 9 bases, V lost 4 bases, and 20 bases had no gene match. The CDR3 is 19 amino acids. The CDR3 DNA reads TGTGCCAGCAGCCCTTATGGCGATCGGTCTAGCGGGGGGGCCATTGAGCAGTTCTTC. It codes for CASSPYGDRSSGGAIEQFF.

This clonotype was recorded at least ten times. The rearrangement uses TRBV12-3 or TRBV12-4 and TRBJ2-6; D remains unclear. This CDR3 comprises 16 residues. Trimming cost V 6 bases and J 0 bases, with 12 bases left between them. The CDR3 spells CASSPAPGSGANVLTF. In DNA, the CDR3 is TGTGCCAGCAGCCCAGCCCCGGGCTCTGGGGCCAACGTCCTGACTTTC.

The chain combines TRBV12-3 or TRBV12-4 with TRBJ2-7; tentative D call: TRBD1 (6 bases). The CDR3 contains 16 residues. V shed 5 bases and J shed 2 bases, with 19 bases lying between them. CDR3 DNA sequence: TGTGCCAGCAGTCACCCCGTCGACAGGCTGCCCTACGAGCAGTACTTC. Encoded protein: CASSHPVDRLPYEQYF.

Notes on this clonotype: The junction shows a germline mismatch at one end, possibly a read error. This chain uses TRBV7-9 with TRBJ1-1; TRBD1 matches 8 bases. The CDR3 sequence is 14 residues long. Germline CDR1 SEHNR, CDR2 FQNEAQ (reference sequence). CDR3 DNA sequence: TGTGTCAGCAGCTTAGGGACAGGCTGGACTGAAGCTTTCTTT. Translation gives CVSSLGTGWTEAFF.

This clonotype was seen ten or more times. At one boundary the junction diverges from the germline segment, which might be a read error. The chain joins TRBV7-7 to TRBJ2-2; perhaps D is TRBD1 or TRBD2 (9 bases each). The CDR3 runs 15 residues. CDR1 SSHAT and CDR2 FNYEAQ come from the germline V gene (reference sequence). The CDR3 sequence: CASSGGTGFTGELFF. The CDR3 DNA is TGTGCTAGCAGCGGGGGGACAGGGTTCACCGGGGAGCTGTTTTTT.

This clonotype showed up just a few times. This sequence joins TRBV6-2 or TRBV6-3 and TRBJ2-1, with D possibly matching TRBD2 (6 bases). This CDR3 region has 13 residues. V was clipped by 8 bases and J by 6 bases, with 14 bases between them. Germline values: CDR1 MNHEY, CDR2 SVGEGT. The CDR3 DNA reads as TGTGCCAGCGGAGGGTACAGGCTCAATGAGCAGTTCTTC. Translating it yields CASGGYRLNEQFF.

This clonotype was seen only a few times. Here the CDR3 DNA reads TGCAGCGCCCGGGGGATGGGGAATGAGCAGTTCTTC. Amino acid sequence: CSARGMGNEQFF. The J gene is TRBJ2-1, the V gene TRBV29-1, with D perhaps matching TRBD2 (6 bases). Per the germline V gene, CDR1 is SQVTM and CDR2 is ANQGSEA. The CDR3 extends over 12 amino acids. Trimming took off 7 bases at V and 7 bases at J, with 14 bases between the two ends.

This clonotype was counted at least ten times. V usage is TRBV4-1 and J usage is TRBJ2-7, with D possibly TRBD2 on 7 matching bases. The germline CDR1 and CDR2 sequences are MGHRA and YSYEKL. The V gene lost 5 bases and the J gene lost 3 bases, with 17 bases spanning the gap. The CDR3 length is 15 residues. The CDR3 loop reads CASSAPGAGDYEQYF. CDR3 in DNA: TGCGCCAGCAGCGCGCCGGGGGCGGGGGACTACGAGCAGTACTTC.

Only a few counts were recorded for this clonotype. The V gene is TRBV5-1, the J gene TRBJ1-2; tentative D call: TRBD1 (5 bases). CDR1 is SGHRS, CDR2 YFSETQ, per germline. There are 13 residues in the CDR3. V dropped 3 bases and J dropped 6 bases, with 12 bases sitting between them. The CDR3 nucleotides read TGCGCCAGCAGCTGGACCGGGACGGATGGCTACACCTTC. Translation gives CASSWTGTDGYTF.

This clonotype was found many times. V is TRBV7-6 and J is TRBJ2-7, with TRBD1 identical over 8 bases. Per the germline V gene, CDR1 is SGHVS and CDR2 is FNYEAQ. After removal of 1 base from V and 5 bases from J, the junction contained 4 bases not matched to a gene. CDR3 length equals 14 residues. The CDR3 DNA reads as TGTGCCAGCAGCTTAGTTTCAGGGGGCGACGAGCAGTACTTC. Translated, it gives CASSLVSGGDEQYF.

This clonotype was seen many times. The genes are TRBV5-5 and TRBJ2-2, with D tentatively TRBD2 (6 bases). The CDR3 is 13 residues long. Germline loops: CDR1 SGHKS, CDR2 YYEKEE (reference sequence). V was cut by 4 bases and J by 12 bases, with 16 bases left in between. CDR3 nucleotide sequence: TGTGCCAGCAGCATGGGACTGTCGGGGAAGCTGTTTTTT. This translates into CASSMGLSGKLFF.

The V and J genes are TRBV27 and TRBJ1-6, with unresolved D. V was pared by 4 bases and J by 5 bases, with 6 bases between. CDR3 length: 13 amino acids. Per the germline V gene, CDR1 is MNHEY and CDR2 is SMNVEV (reference sequence). The CDR3 loop reads CASSWSDNSPLHF. The CDR3, as DNA: TGTGCCAGCAGTTGGTCCGATAATTCACCCCTCCACTTT.

The chain carries TRBV14 and TRBJ2-7; possibly TRBD1 for D (6 bases). The CDR3 covers 14 residues. Trimming stripped 4 bases from V and 3 bases from J, with 13 bases between. Germline CDR1 and CDR2: SGHDN and FVKESK. The CDR3 sequence: CASSRGQSFYEQYF. CDR3 DNA sequence: TGTGCCAGCAGCCGAGGACAGAGCTTCTACGAGCAGTACTTC.

There are a few counts of this clonotype. The V gene is TRBV7-6, the J gene TRBJ1-1; D is unresolved. Germline V gives CDR1 SGHVS, CDR2 FNYEAQ. V was cut by 0 bases and J by 6 bases, with 8 bases left in between. CDR3 length equals 13 residues. The CDR3 sequence is CASSLARVPEAFF. CDR3 in DNA: TGTGCCAGCAGCTTAGCAAGGGTTCCTGAAGCTTTCTTT.

This clonotype was observed many times. The chain carries TRBV24-1 and TRBJ2-5; a weak D match, TRBD2 (7 bases). Trimming removed 0 bases from V and 7 bases from J, with 11 bases in between. This CDR3 region has 14 residues. In germline, CDR1 is KGHDR, CDR2 SFDVKD. The DNA for the CDR3 is TGTGCCACCAGTGATTTGGACGCGGGGGCGACCCAGTACTTC. Amino acid sequence: CATSDLDAGATQYF.

This clonotype has only a few counts. This sequence joins TRBV7-9 and TRBJ1-1; D unclear. With 5 bases removed from V and 4 bases from J, the gap between germline ends came to 14 bases. CDR1 and CDR2 (germline): SEHNR, FQNEAQ (reference sequence). CDR3 length equals 14 residues. The CDR3 is CASSPTDRGTEAFF. CDR3 nucleotides: TGTGCCAGCAGCCCGACGGACCGTGGCACTGAAGCTTTCTTT.

Many counts were recorded for this clonotype. The chain carries TRBV14 and TRBJ1-1, with a possible D match to TRBD1 (5 bases). The CDR3 has 15 amino acids. Germline CDR1 reads SGHDN; CDR2 reads FVKESK. V was trimmed by 1 base and J by 0 bases, leaving 9 bases between them. CDR3 in amino acids: CASSQAGALNTEAFF. In DNA form, the CDR3 reads TGTGCCAGCAGCCAAGCCGGGGCGCTGAACACTGAAGCTTTCTTT.

This clonotype showed up just a few times. This sequence joins TRBV20-1 and TRBJ1-5, with 7 bases lining up with TRBD1. The CDR3 loop spans 13 amino acids. Germline V lookup: CDR1 DFQATT, CDR2 SNEGSKA (reference sequence). Trimming cost V 6 bases and J 4 bases; bases outside gene matches: 6. The DNA of the CDR3 is TGCAGTGCAACCGGGACAGAGAATCAGCCCCAGCATTTT. Translated: CSATGTENQPQHF.

V usage is TRBV5-4 and J usage is TRBJ2-7; 9 bases are shared with TRBD1. The V gene's germline CDR1 is SGHNT and CDR2 YYREEE (reference sequence). After removal of 0 bases from V and 0 bases from J, the junction contained 7 bases not matched to a gene. The CDR3 runs 17 residues. CDR3 sequence: CASSLAGDRESSYEQYV. The CDR3 DNA sequence: TGTGCCAGCAGCTTGGCGGGGGACAGGGAGAGCTCCTACGAGCAGTACGTC.

This clonotype was counted many times. The CDR3 DNA reads as TGCGCCAGCAGCCAAGATGTGGCACAGGGGGGGTACGAGCAGTACGTC. It is translated as CASSQDVAQGGYEQYV. This sequence joins TRBV4-1 and TRBJ2-7, with D possibly being TRBD1 (8 bases). Germline CDR1 reads MGHRA; CDR2 reads YSYEKL. The CDR3 covers 16 residues. V lost 0 bases and J lost 4, with 16 bases in between.

The chain uses TRBV20-1 and TRBJ1-6; a weak D match, TRBD1 (5 bases). CDR1 and CDR2 (germline): DFQATT, SNEGSKA (reference sequence). V shed 1 base and J shed 6 bases, with 13 bases lying between them. The CDR3 sequence is 15 residues long. This chain's CDR3 is CSARVIGDLNSPLHF. In DNA form, the CDR3 reads TGCAGTGCTAGAGTCATCGGGGACCTTAATTCACCCCTCCACTTT.

Concerning this clonotype itself: A read error is possible here, since a much larger clone lies one base away. This chain links TRBV20-1 with TRBJ1-2; unclear D gene. CDR3 size: 14 residues. Trimming pared 5 bases from V and 6 bases from J, leaving 19 bases between. Germline CDR1 and CDR2: DFQATT and SNEGSKA (reference sequence). This CDR3 reads CSARETGSLDGYTF. The DNA for the CDR3 is TGCAGTGCTCGCGAGACTGGGAGTCTAGATGGCTACACCTTC.

This clonotype was seen only a few times. The J gene is TRBJ1-5, the V gene TRBV5-5, with 8 bases lining up with TRBD1. The CDR3 has 14 residues. Trimming at V came to 3 bases and at J to 7 bases, leaving 6 bases not matched to a gene. CDR1 is SGHKS and CDR2 is YYEKEE in the germline V gene (reference sequence). The CDR3 protein is CASSSGQGGQPQHF. As DNA, the CDR3 is TGTGCCAGCAGCTCCGGACAGGGTGGACAGCCCCAGCATTTT.

DNA of the CDR3: TGTGCCAGCAGCTCCGCCGCCTGGACGGGGGGAAACACCATATATTTT. Translating it yields CASSSAAWTGGNTIYF. The gene calls are TRBV5-4 and TRBJ1-3; no reliable D call. The CDR3 is 16 residues long. The V end was cut by 3 bases, the J end by 4 bases, with 17 bases between. The V gene's germline CDR1 is SGHNT and CDR2 YYREEE (reference sequence).

This clonotype was observed at least ten times. The genes are TRBV6-5 and TRBJ2-1, with 11 bases aligning to TRBD2. The CDR3 is made up of 18 amino acids. CDR1 is MNHEY and CDR2 is SVGAGI in the germline V gene. Trimming took 4 bases from V and 6 from J; bases not matched to a gene: 14. The CDR3 region has the DNA TGTGCCAGCAGTTCAACTTCCCCGGGACTAGCGGCTATCAATGAGCAGTTCTTC. It yields the protein CASSSTSPGLAAINEQFF.

This clonotype came up many times. The chain links TRBV12-3 or TRBV12-4 to TRBJ2-3, with a weak D call TRBD2 (5 bases). The CDR3 sequence is 14 residues long. V was clipped by 3 bases and J by 2 bases, with 9 bases between them. The CDR3 DNA is TGTGCCAGCAGTTTCTTAGCGTCCACAGATACGCAGTATTTT. Encoded protein: CASSFLASTDTQYF.

This clonotype was counted a few times. V is TRBV20-1 and J is TRBJ1-6; D is possibly TRBD1 (5 bases). V shed 0 bases and J shed 7 bases, with 13 bases lying between them. The V gene's germline CDR1 is DFQATT and CDR2 SNEGSKA (reference sequence). CDR3 length: 15 residues. CDR3 in DNA: TGCAGTGCTAGAGACCGGGACTTAGCCAATTCACCCCTCCACTTT. Protein product: CSARDRDLANSPLHF.